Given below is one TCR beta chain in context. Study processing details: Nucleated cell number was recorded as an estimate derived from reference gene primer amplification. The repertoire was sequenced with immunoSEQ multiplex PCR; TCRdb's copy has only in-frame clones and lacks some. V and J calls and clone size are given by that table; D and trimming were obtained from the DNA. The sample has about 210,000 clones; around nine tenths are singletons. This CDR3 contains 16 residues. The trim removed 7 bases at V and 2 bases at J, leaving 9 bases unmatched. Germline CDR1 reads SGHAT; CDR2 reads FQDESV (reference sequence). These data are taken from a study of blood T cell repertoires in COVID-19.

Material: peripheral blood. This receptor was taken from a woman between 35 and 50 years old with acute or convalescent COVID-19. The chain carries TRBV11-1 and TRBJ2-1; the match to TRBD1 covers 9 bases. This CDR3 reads CASTSPGTGTYNEQFF. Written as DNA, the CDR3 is TGTGCCAGCACCTCCCCCGGGACAGGGACCTACAATGAGCAGTTCTTC.